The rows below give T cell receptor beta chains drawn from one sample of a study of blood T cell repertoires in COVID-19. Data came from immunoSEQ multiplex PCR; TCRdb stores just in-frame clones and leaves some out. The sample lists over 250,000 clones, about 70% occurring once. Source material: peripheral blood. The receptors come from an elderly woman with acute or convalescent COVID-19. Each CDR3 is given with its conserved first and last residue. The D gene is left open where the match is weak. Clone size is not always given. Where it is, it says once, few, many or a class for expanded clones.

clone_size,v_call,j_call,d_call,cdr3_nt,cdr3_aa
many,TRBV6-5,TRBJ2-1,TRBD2,TGTGCCAGCAGTCCTTCGGGAGGAGCGGGCAATGAGCAGTTCTTC,CASSPSGGAGNEQFF
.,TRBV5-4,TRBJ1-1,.,TGTGCCAGCAGCCGGAGCAGGGATTTGGATGCTTTCTTT,CASSRSRDLDAFF
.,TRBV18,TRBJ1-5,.,TGTGCCAGCTCACCGGGACTAAGGGATCAGCCCCAGCATTTT,CASSPGLRDQPQHF
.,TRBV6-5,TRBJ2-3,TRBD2,TGTGCCAGCAGTTTCCTTAGCGGGGGCACAGATACGCAGTATTTT,CASSFLSGGTDTQYF
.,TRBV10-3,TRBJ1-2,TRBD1,TGTGCCATCAGTGAGCACGGGACAGGGAACTATGGCTACACCTTC,CAISEHGTGNYGYTF
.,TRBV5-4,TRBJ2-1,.,TGTGCCAGCAGCTATCTCCGGGAGAATGAGCAGTTCTTC,CASSYLRENEQFF
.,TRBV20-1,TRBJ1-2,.,TGCAGTGCTAGAGTAGGGAGGCGCTACACCTTC,CSARVGRRYTF
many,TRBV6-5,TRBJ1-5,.,TGTGCCAGCAGGCCGCAGGGCGGTAGCAATCAGCCCCAGCATTTT,CASRPQGGSNQPQHF
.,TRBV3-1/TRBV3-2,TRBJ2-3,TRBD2,TGTGCCAGCAGCCGCTCACTAGCGGGGGGCACAGATACGCAGTATTTT,CASSRSLAGGTDTQYF
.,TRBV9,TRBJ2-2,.,TGTGCCAGCAGCGCCCCCGGGTCCACCCCCGGGGAGCTGTTTTTT,CASSAPGSTPGELFF
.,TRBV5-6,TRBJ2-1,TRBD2,TGTGCCAGCAGCTTGGTGAGCGGGGGGGCCGACAATGAGCAGTTCTTC,CASSLVSGGADNEQFF
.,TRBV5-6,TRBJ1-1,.,TGTGCCAGCAGCTCCCTGGGGGCGGCGGACACTGAAGCTTTCTTT,CASSSLGAADTEAFF
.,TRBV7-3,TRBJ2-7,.,TGTGCCAGCAGCTTAATGGGGGGATCCTACGAGCAGTACTTC,CASSLMGGSYEQYF
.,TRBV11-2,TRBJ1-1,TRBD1,TGTGCCAGCAGCTCCGTCCGGGACAGGGGGCGAGCTGAAGCTTTCTTT,CASSSVRDRGRAEAFF
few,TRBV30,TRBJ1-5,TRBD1,TGTGCCCTAGCACAGGGGAATAGCAATCAGCCCCAGCATTTT,CALAQGNSNQPQHF
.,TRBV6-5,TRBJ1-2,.,TGTGCCAGCAGTTACTTAGGGAGGCTAGGCTACACCTTC,CASSYLGRLGYTF
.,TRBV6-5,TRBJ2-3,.,TGTGCCAGCAGTCCGACAGTTGTTGTAGCAGATACGCAGTATTTT,CASSPTVVVADTQYF